This TCR beta chain was retrieved from a study of blood T cell repertoires in COVID-19. Looking at the study overall: Sites across the United States, Italy and Spain contributed samples from acute and convalescent COVID-19. Sources were T cells, B-cell-depleted T cells, or PBMCs; the material itself was cDNA or gDNA.

CDR1 and CDR2 from the germline V gene are PRHDT and FYEKMQ (reference sequence). The CDR3 totals 14 residues. V lost 5 bases, J lost 2 bases, and 3 bases stayed unmatched. Source study methods: How many nucleated cells were present was estimated from reference gene primer amplification. The data were produced by immunoSEQ multiplex PCR, yet TCRdb's version contains in-frame clones alone and is incomplete. V and J calls and clone size are those listed in that table; D and trimming were worked out from the DNA. The table lists some 150,000 clones, 76% of them singletons. The sample was peripheral blood. This sequence joins TRBV13 and TRBJ2-7, with TRBD2 matching 10 bases. This sequence originates from a woman of 80 years or more with active or convalescent COVID-19. The chain's CDR3 is CASSERGGPYEQYF. The CDR3 nucleotides read TGTGCCAGCAGCGAGCGGGGGGGACCCTACGAGCAGTACTTC.